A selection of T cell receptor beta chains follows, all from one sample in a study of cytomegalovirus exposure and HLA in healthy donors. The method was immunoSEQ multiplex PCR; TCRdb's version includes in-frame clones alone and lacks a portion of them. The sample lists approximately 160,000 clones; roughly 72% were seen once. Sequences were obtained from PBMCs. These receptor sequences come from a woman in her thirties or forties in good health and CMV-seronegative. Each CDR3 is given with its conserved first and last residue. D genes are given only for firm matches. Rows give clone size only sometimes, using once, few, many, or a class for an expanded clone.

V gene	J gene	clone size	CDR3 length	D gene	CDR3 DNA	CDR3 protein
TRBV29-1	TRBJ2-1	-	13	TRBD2	TGCAGCGTTGAACCGCTAGCGGAATTTGAGCAGTTCTTC	CSVEPLAEFEQFF
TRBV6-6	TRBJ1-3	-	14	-	TGTGCCAGCAGTTTCGGCACAGCTGGAAACACCATATATTTT	CASSFGTAGNTIYF
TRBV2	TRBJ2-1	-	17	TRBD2	TGTGCCACAACTAGCGGGAGGGCTGGAAACTCCTACAATGAGCAGTTCTTC	CATTSGRAGNSYNEQFF
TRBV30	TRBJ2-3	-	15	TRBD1	TGTGCCTGGGCCTCCGGGACAGGGCTCACAGATACGCAGTATTTT	CAWASGTGLTDTQYF
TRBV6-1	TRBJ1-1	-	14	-	TGTGCCAGCAGTCTACGGGGGGACAACACTGAAGCTTTCTTT	CASSLRGDNTEAFF
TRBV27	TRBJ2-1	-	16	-	TGTGCCAGCAGTAGGGCTAGCGATTCACGCTACAATGAGCAGTTCTTC	CASSRASDSRYNEQFF
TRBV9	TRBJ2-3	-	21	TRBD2	TGTGCCAGCAGCACGGGACTAGCGGGAGAACTAGCAATTACAAGCACAGATACGCAGTATTTT	CASSTGLAGELAITSTDTQYF
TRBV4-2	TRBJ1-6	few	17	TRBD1	TGTGCCAGCAGCCAAGAAATAGGACAGGGAGTCGGTTCACCCCTCCACTTT	CASSQEIGQGVGSPLHF
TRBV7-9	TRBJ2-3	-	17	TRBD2	TGTGCCAGCAGCTTAGAATCCGGGACTAGAGGCGCAGATACGCAGTATTTT	CASSLESGTRGADTQYF
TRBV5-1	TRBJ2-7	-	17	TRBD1	TGCGCCAGCAGCTTGGCCTCCTCGGGGACAGTCTCCTACGAGCAGTACTTT	CASSLASSGTVSYEQYF
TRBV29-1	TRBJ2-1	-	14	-	TGCAGCGTCCGAGGGGGAGTCTCCTACAATGAGCAGTTCTTC	CSVRGGVSYNEQFF
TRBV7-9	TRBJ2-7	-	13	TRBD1	TGTGCCAGCAGTCGACAGGGGACCTACGAGCAGTACTTC	CASSRQGTYEQYF
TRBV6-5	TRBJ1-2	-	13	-	TGTGCCAGCTTCCGCTCACAGGGCGATGGCTACACCTTC	CASFRSQGDGYTF
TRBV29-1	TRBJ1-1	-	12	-	TGCAGCGTTGAATTGCAGGCTCAGGGAGCTTTCTTT	CSVELQAQGAFF
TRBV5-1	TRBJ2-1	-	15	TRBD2	TGCGCCAGCAGCTCGGTTAGCGGGGGTAACAATGAGCAGTTCTTC	CASSSVSGGNNEQFF
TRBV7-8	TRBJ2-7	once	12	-	TGTGCCAGCAGCCCGACTGATTACGAGCAGTACTTC	CASSPTDYEQYF
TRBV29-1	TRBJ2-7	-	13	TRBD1	TGCAGCATTACAGGGGGCGAAACCTACGAGCAGTACTTC	CSITGGETYEQYF
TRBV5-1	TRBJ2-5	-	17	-	TGCGCCAGCAGCCTGGGGGGGCGGGCGCGCCCGACGGAGACCCAGTACTTC	CASSLGGRARPTETQYF
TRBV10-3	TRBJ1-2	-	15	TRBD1	TGTGCCATCAACAAGGACAGGGCGACTAACTATGGCTACACCTTC	CAINKDRATNYGYTF
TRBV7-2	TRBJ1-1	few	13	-	TGTGCCAGCAGCTTAGGACAGTACACTGAAGCTTTCTTT	CASSLGQYTEAFF
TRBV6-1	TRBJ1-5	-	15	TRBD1	TGTGCCAGCACCCCAGGGGGCAGGGGTCGTCAGCCCCAGCATTTT	CASTPGGRGRQPQHF
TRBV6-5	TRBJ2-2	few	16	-	TGTGCCAGCAGTTACTCTTTTCTCGGAGAGACCGGGGAGCTGTTTTTT	CASSYSFLGETGELFF
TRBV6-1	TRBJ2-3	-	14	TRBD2	TGTGCCAGCCAACGGGAGGTCCCCACAGATACGCAGTATTTT	CASQREVPTDTQYF
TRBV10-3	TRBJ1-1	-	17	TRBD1	TGTGCCATCAGTACAAACCTAGGACAGGGGTTGAACACTGAAGCTTTCTTT	CAISTNLGQGLNTEAFF
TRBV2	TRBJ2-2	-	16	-	TGTGCCAGCAACTTCCTCGGGACACGCAACACCGGGGAGCTGTTTTTT	CASNFLGTRNTGELFF
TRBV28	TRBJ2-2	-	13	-	TGTGCCAGCAGTTTAATGAACAGCGGGGAGCTGTTTTTT	CASSLMNSGELFF
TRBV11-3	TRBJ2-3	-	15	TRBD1	TGTGCCAGCAGCTCGACCGGGACAGCCACAGATACGCAGTATTTT	CASSSTGTATDTQYF
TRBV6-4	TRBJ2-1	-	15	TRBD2	TGTGCCAGCAGTGAGACTAGCGGGAGGTTTGATGAGCAGTTCTTC	CASSETSGRFDEQFF
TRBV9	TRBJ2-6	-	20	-	TGTGCCAGCAGCGTAACAGTGGGGGGGCAGTTAAGCTCTGGGGCCAACGTCCTGACTTTC	CASSVTVGGQLSSGANVLTF
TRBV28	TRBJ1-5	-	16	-	TGTGCCAGCAGTTCGAACCCAGGCGGGTTCAATCAGCCCCAGCATTTT	CASSSNPGGFNQPQHF
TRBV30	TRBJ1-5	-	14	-	TGTGCCTGGAGTTCAGGGGTTAGCAATCAGCCCCAGCATTTT	CAWSSGVSNQPQHF
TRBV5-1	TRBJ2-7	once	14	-	TGCGCCAGCAGCTTGCAGGGATCCCAAGACGAGCAGTACTTC	CASSLQGSQDEQYF
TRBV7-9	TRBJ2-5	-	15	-	TGTGCCAGCAGCGCCCGCGGACTGGAACAAGAGACCCAGTACTTC	CASSARGLEQETQYF
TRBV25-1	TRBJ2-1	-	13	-	TGTGCCAGCAAGGTACCCTCAGGTAGTGAGCAGTTCTTC	CASKVPSGSEQFF
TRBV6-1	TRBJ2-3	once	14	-	TGTGCCAGCAGTGAAGCCCCAAGCACAGATACGCAGTATTTT	CASSEAPSTDTQYF
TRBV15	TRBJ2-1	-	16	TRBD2	TGTGCCACCAGCAGAGAGGGGTATAGCGGGGACAATGAGCAGTTCTTC	CATSREGYSGDNEQFF
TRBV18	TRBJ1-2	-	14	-	TGTGCCAGCTCACCATACGTAGTAGAGAGTGGCTACACCTTC	CASSPYVVESGYTF
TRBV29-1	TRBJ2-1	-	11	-	TGCAGCGTCGTCGACTATGATGAGCAGTTCTTC	CSVVDYDEQFF